The 4 T cell receptor beta chains in this list originate from one sample, sequenced in a study of breast tumors, draining lymph nodes, adjacent tissues. One entry per CDR3 protein, called by TCRdb with MiXCR from the multiplex PCR reads. The table includes 50,000 to 65,000 distinct CDR3 sequences, roughly two fifths detected once. The material sequenced was breast tumor tissue. These receptors were obtained from a female donor with breast cancer. Some clones in this sample may be carry-over from other donors' samples.

This clonotype was picked up a small number of times. With a much larger clone just one base away, this may be a read error. The chain links TRBV6-5 to TRBJ2-2; 8 positions match TRBD1. V lost 10 bases and J lost 4; bases outside the gene matches: 11. CDR1 MNHEY and CDR2 SVGAGI come from the germline V gene. The CDR3 contains 15 residues. The CDR3 DNA reads as TGTGCCACACGGCCAGGGGGCCGTATCACCGGGGAGCTGTTTTTT. Its protein is CATRPGGRITGELFF.

V gene TRBV20-1 combines with J gene TRBJ2-7, with TRBD2 matching over 14 bases. Germline assignment: CDR1 DFQATT and CDR2 SNEGSKA (reference sequence). CDR3 length equals 15 residues. V lost 0 bases and J lost 6; bases outside the gene matches: 4. CDR3 coding DNA: TGCAGTGCTAGAGAGGGACTAGCGGGAGAAGGCGAGCAGTACTTC. Translated, it gives CSAREGLAGEGEQYF.

The table lists this clonotype with a few counts. This CDR3 reads CASKVAGGAVGELFF. The CDR3 nucleotides read TGTGCCAGCAAGGTGGCAGGGGGCGCGGTCGGGGAGCTGTTTTTT. The chain combines TRBV19 with TRBJ2-2; 8 bases fit TRBD1. Germline-derived CDR1 and CDR2 are LNHDA and SQIVND (reference sequence). Losses at the gene ends were 9 bases for V and 7 bases for J; bases not matched to a gene: 13. This CDR3 is built from 15 residues.

This clonotype was recorded many times. A single base separates this from a much larger clone, so it may be a read error. This rearrangement joins TRBV5-1 to TRBJ2-5; D call uncertain. CDR3 length: 12 amino acids. The germline V gene has CDR1 SGHRS and CDR2 YFSETQ. CDR3 sequence (DNA): TGCGCCAGCAGCTTGGTTGGTGAGACCCACTACTTC. This translates into CASSLVGETHYF.